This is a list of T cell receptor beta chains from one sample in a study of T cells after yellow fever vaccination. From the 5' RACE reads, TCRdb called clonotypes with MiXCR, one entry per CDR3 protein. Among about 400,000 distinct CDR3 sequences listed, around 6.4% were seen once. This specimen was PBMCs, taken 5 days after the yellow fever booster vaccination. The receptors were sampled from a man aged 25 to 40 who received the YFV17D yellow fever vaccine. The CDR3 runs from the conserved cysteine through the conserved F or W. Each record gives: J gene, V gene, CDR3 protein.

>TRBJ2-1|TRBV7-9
CASSLLASGISEQFF
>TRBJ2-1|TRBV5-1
CASSLGRGKANEQFF
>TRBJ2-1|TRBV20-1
CSARAYLSGSSYNEQFF
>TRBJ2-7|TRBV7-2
CASTIQGNYEQYF
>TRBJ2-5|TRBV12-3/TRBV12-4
CASSFDRSQETQYF
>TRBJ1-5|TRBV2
CASSDGRNSNQPQHF
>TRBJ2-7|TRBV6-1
CASSDETGAYEQYF
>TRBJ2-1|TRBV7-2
CASSSGTSGNQFF
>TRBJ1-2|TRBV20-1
CSARGGAVYGYTF
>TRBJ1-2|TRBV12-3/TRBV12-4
CASSTRTGFYGYTF
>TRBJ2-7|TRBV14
CASSQLGTGIYEQYF
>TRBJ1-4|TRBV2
CASRRGTTNEKLFF
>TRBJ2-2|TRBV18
CASSPTPGTRFTGELFF
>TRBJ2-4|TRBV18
CASSGNRGPENIQYF
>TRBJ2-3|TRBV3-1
CATSLHPGIGDTQYF
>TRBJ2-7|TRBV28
CASSFYGGTYEQYF
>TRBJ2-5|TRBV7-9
CASSFRLKETQYF
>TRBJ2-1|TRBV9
CASSVGGGRNNEQFF
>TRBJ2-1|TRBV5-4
CASRTRLAGVGDEQFF
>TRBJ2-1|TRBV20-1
CSARGGSSGSYGEQFF
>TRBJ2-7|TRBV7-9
CASSPPDRGSYEQYF
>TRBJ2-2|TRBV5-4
CASSLTTSNTGELFF
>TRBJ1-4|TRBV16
CASSTLDSTNEKLFF
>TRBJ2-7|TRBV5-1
CASSSPGQPIYEQYF
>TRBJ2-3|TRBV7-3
CASSLSPGPTDTQYF
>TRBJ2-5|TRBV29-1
CSVEDRPSGKETQYF
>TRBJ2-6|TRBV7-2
CASSLGGGWANVLTF
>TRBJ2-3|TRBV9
CASSTGTSGPSTDTQYF
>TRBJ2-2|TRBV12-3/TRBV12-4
CASRRQSGELFF
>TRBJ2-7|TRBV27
CASRYRDRGYEQYF
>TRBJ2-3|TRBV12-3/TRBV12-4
CASSPPGLDYGPQYF
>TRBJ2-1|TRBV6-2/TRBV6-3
CASSSMGLAGFSYNEQFF
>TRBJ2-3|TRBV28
CASGRPSGPTDTQYF
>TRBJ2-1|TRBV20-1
CSAISGEQFF
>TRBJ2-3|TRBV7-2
CASSLGIHTDTQYF
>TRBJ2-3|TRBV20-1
CSAPLGTDTQYF
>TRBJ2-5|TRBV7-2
CASSRTGFGETQYF
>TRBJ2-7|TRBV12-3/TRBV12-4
CASTFGRSSHEQYF
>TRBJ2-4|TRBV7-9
CASSFSRGPGNIQYF
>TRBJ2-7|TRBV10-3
CAISPGVSYEQYF
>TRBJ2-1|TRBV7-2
CASSLGLAGDEQFF